This is a list of T cell receptor beta chains from one sample in a study of blood T cell repertoires in COVID-19. Clones were read by immunoSEQ multiplex PCR, and TCRdb kept only the in-frame ones, dropping some. The sample includes 200,000 to 300,000 clones, about 91% seen only once; the top ten take about 2.5%. The sample taken for sequencing was peripheral blood. These receptors came from a person under 35 with COVID-19, enrolled during active disease. Both conserved end residues are part of each CDR3. D genes are given only for firm matches. Size is stated for part of the rows, as once, few or many counts, or as a class when the clone is expanded.

v_call: TRBV5-5; clone_size: .; j_call: TRBJ1-5; d_call: .; cdr3_aa: CASSGTLKGPQHF; cdr3_nt: TGTGCCAGCAGCGGGACTTTGAAAGGGCCCCAGCATTTT
v_call: TRBV5-6; clone_size: .; j_call: TRBJ1-2; d_call: TRBD1; cdr3_aa: CASSLWTGFGYTF; cdr3_nt: TGTGCCAGCAGCTTATGGACAGGGTTTGGCTACACCTTC
v_call: TRBV30; clone_size: .; j_call: TRBJ1-2; d_call: .; cdr3_aa: CAWSARGGGGYTF; cdr3_nt: TGTGCCTGGAGTGCCAGAGGGGGGGGAGGCTACACCTTC
v_call: TRBV4-2; clone_size: .; j_call: TRBJ2-7; d_call: .; cdr3_aa: CASSQEVGISTYEQYF; cdr3_nt: TGTGCCAGCAGCCAAGAGGTCGGGATTTCAACCTACGAGCAGTACTTC
v_call: TRBV6-5; clone_size: .; j_call: TRBJ2-7; d_call: .; cdr3_aa: CASMRGSSYEQYF; cdr3_nt: TGTGCCAGCATGAGGGGGAGCTCCTACGAGCAGTACTTC
v_call: TRBV2; clone_size: .; j_call: TRBJ1-2; d_call: TRBD1; cdr3_aa: CASSPGRQGTYGYTF; cdr3_nt: TGTGCCAGCAGCCCCGGGAGACAGGGGACCTATGGCTACACCTTC
v_call: TRBV12-5; clone_size: .; j_call: TRBJ2-7; d_call: TRBD1; cdr3_aa: CASDHGQGAYEQYF; cdr3_nt: TGTGCTAGTGACCATGGACAGGGGGCCTACGAGCAGTACTTC
v_call: TRBV19; clone_size: once; j_call: TRBJ2-3; d_call: TRBD1; cdr3_aa: CASSLQTGGRTDTQYF; cdr3_nt: TGTGCCAGTAGTCTTCAGACAGGGGGTCGCACAGATACGCAGTATTTT
v_call: TRBV28; clone_size: .; j_call: TRBJ2-7; d_call: .; cdr3_aa: CASSLPVLYEQYF; cdr3_nt: TGTGCCAGCAGTTTGCCGGTTCTCTACGAGCAGTACTTC
v_call: TRBV24-1; clone_size: .; j_call: TRBJ2-1; d_call: TRBD1; cdr3_aa: CATSDTQTGGFYNEQFF; cdr3_nt: TGTGCCACCAGTGATACGCAGACAGGGGGATTTTACAATGAGCAGTTCTTC
v_call: TRBV11-2; clone_size: once; j_call: TRBJ1-5; d_call: .; cdr3_aa: CASSLDGVNQPQHF; cdr3_nt: TGTGCCAGCAGCCTCGACGGAGTCAATCAGCCCCAGCATTTT
v_call: TRBV12-5; clone_size: .; j_call: TRBJ2-3; d_call: TRBD2; cdr3_aa: CASGLSGDPDTQYF; cdr3_nt: TGTGCTAGTGGTTTGAGCGGGGATCCAGATACGCAGTATTTT
v_call: TRBV19; clone_size: .; j_call: TRBJ2-5; d_call: .; cdr3_aa: CASSISGNPQETQYF; cdr3_nt: TGTGCCAGTAGTATATCGGGGAATCCACAAGAGACCCAGTACTTC
v_call: TRBV29-1; clone_size: .; j_call: TRBJ2-5; d_call: .; cdr3_aa: CSAEHERGQETQYF; cdr3_nt: TGCAGCGCGGAGCATGAGAGGGGGCAAGAGACCCAGTACTTC
v_call: TRBV7-8; clone_size: .; j_call: TRBJ2-4; d_call: TRBD1; cdr3_aa: CASSLGRGGQGDLGAKNIQYF; cdr3_nt: TGTGCCAGCAGCTTGGGCCGAGGGGGACAGGGGGATCTCGGAGCGAAAAACATTCAGTACTTC
v_call: TRBV6-2/TRBV6-3; clone_size: .; j_call: TRBJ2-5; d_call: TRBD2; cdr3_aa: CASSYSLAEYQETQYF; cdr3_nt: TGTGCCAGCAGTTACTCCCTAGCGGAGTACCAAGAGACCCAGTACTTC
v_call: TRBV29-1; clone_size: once; j_call: TRBJ1-2; d_call: TRBD1; cdr3_aa: CSVDGTDGYTF; cdr3_nt: TGCAGCGTTGACGGGACAGATGGCTACACCTTC
v_call: TRBV4-1; clone_size: .; j_call: TRBJ1-5; d_call: TRBD1; cdr3_aa: CASSHGTGYQPQHF; cdr3_nt: TGCGCCAGCAGCCATGGGACAGGATATCAGCCCCAGCATTTT
v_call: TRBV5-6; clone_size: .; j_call: TRBJ1-2; d_call: .; cdr3_aa: CASSLGQSLGGYTF; cdr3_nt: TGTGCCAGCAGCTTGGGACAGTCCCTAGGTGGCTACACCTTC
v_call: TRBV2; clone_size: .; j_call: TRBJ2-1; d_call: .; cdr3_aa: CASSKLNEQFF; cdr3_nt: TGTGCCAGCAGTAAACTTAATGAGCAGTTCTTC
v_call: TRBV4-2; clone_size: .; j_call: TRBJ2-4; d_call: TRBD2; cdr3_aa: CASSQDIGLAGMGKNIQYF; cdr3_nt: TGTGCCAGCAGCCAAGATATAGGACTAGCGGGAATGGGTAAAAACATTCAGTACTTC
v_call: TRBV11-3; clone_size: .; j_call: TRBJ1-4; d_call: .; cdr3_aa: CASKGRGAESEKLFF; cdr3_nt: TGTGCCAGCAAGGGGAGGGGCGCAGAATCCGAAAAACTGTTTTTT
v_call: TRBV4-1; clone_size: .; j_call: TRBJ2-1; d_call: .; cdr3_aa: CASSRGGQSGVSYNEQFF; cdr3_nt: TGCGCCAGCAGCCGCGGAGGTCAATCGGGAGTATCCTACAATGAGCAGTTCTTC
v_call: TRBV2; clone_size: .; j_call: TRBJ2-1; d_call: TRBD1; cdr3_aa: CASSLGQGQFF; cdr3_nt: TGTGCCAGCAGTCTCGGACAGGGGCAGTTCTTC
v_call: TRBV5-1; clone_size: .; j_call: TRBJ1-2; d_call: .; cdr3_aa: CASSFGRGDGECTF; cdr3_nt: TGCGCCAGCAGCTTTGGGAGGGGGGACGGAGAATGCACCTTC